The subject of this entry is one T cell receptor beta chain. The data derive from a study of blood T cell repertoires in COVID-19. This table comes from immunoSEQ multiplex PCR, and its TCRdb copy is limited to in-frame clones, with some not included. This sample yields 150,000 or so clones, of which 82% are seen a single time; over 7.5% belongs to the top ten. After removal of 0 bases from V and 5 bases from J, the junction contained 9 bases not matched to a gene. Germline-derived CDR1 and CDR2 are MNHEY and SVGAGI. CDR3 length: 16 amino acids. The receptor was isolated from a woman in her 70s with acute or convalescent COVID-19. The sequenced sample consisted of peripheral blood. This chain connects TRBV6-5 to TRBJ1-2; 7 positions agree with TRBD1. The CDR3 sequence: CASSYSSGGYGYGYTF. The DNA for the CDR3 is TGTGCCAGCAGTTACTCCTCAGGGGGATATGGGTATGGCTACACCTTC.